The next 26 T cell receptor beta chains were all read from a single sample in a study of T cell repertoires in cytomegalovirus infection. TCRdb reprocessed the reads with MiXCR, giving one entry per CDR3 protein. The sample holds about 740,000 distinct CDR3 sequences; less than 40% are singletons and the top ten take 2.5% to 3%. Sequences were obtained from PBMCs. The receptors come from a human donor in good health (CMV status not recorded). Some clones in this sample may be carry-over from other donors' samples.

Regarding this clonotype: This CDR3 is missing its conserved last phenylalanine or tryptophan, likely due to a read error. This chain joins TRBV6-1 and TRBJ2-6, with TRBD1 matching over 8 bases. The ends lost 5 bases at V and 0 bases at J; junction bases unmatched: 6. Germline assignment: CDR1 MNHNS and CDR2 SASEGT. The CDR3 loop spans 17 amino acids. The CDR3 spells CASSWGTGYSGANVLTL. The CDR3, as DNA: TGTGCCAGCAGTTGGGGGACAGGATACTCTGGGGCCAACGTCCTGACTTTA.

This clonotype was found a few times. The chain combines TRBV7-2 with TRBJ1-1; D remains ambiguous. V was trimmed by 6 bases and J by 2 bases, leaving 10 bases between them. In germline, CDR1 is SGHTA, CDR2 FQGNSA. The CDR3 is 13 amino acids. The CDR3 coding sequence is TGTGCCAGCAGACTAGCAGTAAACACTGAAGCTTTCTTT. Its translation: CASRLAVNTEAFF.

The genes are TRBV5-4 and TRBJ2-2; D is unresolved. The CDR3 totals 15 residues. The V and J ends lost 1 base and 4 bases respectively, with 11 bases between them. Germline-derived CDR1 and CDR2 are SGHNT and YYREEE (reference sequence). CDR3 coding DNA: TGTGCCAGCAGCTTGTCTACAGTTAGCACCGGGGAGCTGTTTTTT. Translation: CASSLSTVSTGELFF.

This clonotype has only a few counts. CDR3 residues: CASRRGLAGEEETQYF. CDR3 bases: TGTGCCAGCAGACGAGGACTAGCGGGAGAGGAAGAGACCCAGTACTTC. The rearrangement uses TRBV12-3 or TRBV12-4 and TRBJ2-5; 13 bases are a match to TRBD2. The CDR3 loop spans 16 amino acids. The trim removed 6 bases at V and 3 bases at J, leaving 7 bases unmatched.

This chain links TRBV10-3 with TRBJ1-6; 10 nucleotides align to TRBD1. This CDR3 comprises 17 residues. Germline loops: CDR1 ENHRY, CDR2 SYGVKD. V trimming: 8 bases; J trimming: 9 bases; junction bases outside the gene matches: 16. CDR3 nucleotide sequence: TGTGCCATCTCAGACCAGACAGGGGGCAACTACGGTTCACCCCTCCACTTT. Translation gives CAISDQTGGNYGSPLHF.

The J gene is TRBJ2-5, the V gene TRBV15; possible D gene TRBD2, 5 bases. Trimming shortened V by 2 bases and J by 5 bases, and 15 bases separated the two germline ends. The germline CDR1 and CDR2 sequences are LNHNV and YYDKDF (reference sequence). This CDR3 region has 15 residues. In nucleotides, the CDR3 is TGTGCCACCAGCAGACCCCGACCGGAGGAGGAGACCCAGTACTTC. Protein product: CATSRPRPEEETQYF.

In its sample, this clonotype was seen a few times. V and J are TRBV6-5 and TRBJ1-2; weak D call: TRBD1 (6 bases). In germline, CDR1 is MNHEY, CDR2 SVGAGI. Between the trimmed V and J ends, which lost 6 bases and 4 bases, there was a span of 12 bases. This CDR3 is 13 amino acids long. The CDR3 here is CASSRGGSYGYTF. The CDR3 coding sequence is TGTGCCAGCAGCAGGGGAGGTAGCTATGGCTACACCTTC.

In this sample, this clonotype turned up a few times. The chain employs TRBV24-1 and TRBJ2-1; possibly TRBD2 for D (6 bases). Trimming shortened V by 0 bases and J by 1 base, and 15 bases separated the two germline ends. The CDR3 has 18 residues. CDR1 is KGHDR and CDR2 is SFDVKD in the germline V gene. As DNA, the CDR3 is TGTGCCACCAGTGATTTGTGGTGGGGGGTGTTTTCCTACAATGAGCAGTTCTTC. Translation: CATSDLWWGVFSYNEQFF.

This chain connects TRBV7-9 to TRBJ2-7; D unclear. The CDR3 totals 14 residues. With 7 bases removed from V and 6 bases from J, the gap between germline ends came to 19 bases. Germline CDR1 and CDR2: SEHNR and FQNEAQ (reference sequence). CDR3 region: CASTQDGGLIEQYF. For the CDR3, the DNA is TGTGCCAGCACCCAAGACGGCGGCCTCATCGAGCAGTACTTC.

This clonotype came up many times. The CDR3 coding sequence is TGTGCCAGCATCCGATCCGGGTCCCAAGAGACCCAGTACTTC. Amino acid sequence: CASIRSGSQETQYF. The chain recombines TRBV12-3 or TRBV12-4 with TRBJ2-5, with unresolved D. The CDR3 spans 14 residues. V was trimmed by 7 bases and J by 1 base, leaving 13 bases between them.

A remark on this clonotype: A junction end diverges from the germline sequence, so it may reflect a read error. As DNA, the CDR3 is TGTTCCAGCAGCCAAGAGGTTCAGGGCAAGGGTCAGCCCCAGCATTTT. Amino acids: CSSSQEVQGKGQPQHF. V gene TRBV4-2 combines with J gene TRBJ1-5, with D perhaps matching TRBD1 (5 bases). The CDR3 consists of 16 residues. Per the germline V gene, CDR1 is LGHNA and CDR2 is YNFKEQ.

The CDR3 loop is CASRIEQGNTEAFF. CDR3 in DNA: TGTGCCAGCAGGATAGAACAGGGGAACACTGAAGCTTTCTTT. This rearrangement joins TRBV6-4 to TRBJ1-1, with D possibly matching TRBD1 (6 bases). CDR1 MRHNA and CDR2 SNTAGT come from the germline V gene. Trimming cost V 6 bases and J 1 base, with 12 bases left between them. This CDR3 contains 14 residues.

This clonotype was detected ten times or more. This CDR3 is CASSPTGDSSYEQYF. For the CDR3, the DNA is TGTGCCAGCAGCCCTACAGGGGACAGCTCCTACGAGCAGTACTTC. This chain links TRBV7-9 with TRBJ2-7; 7 bases match TRBD1. This CDR3 is built from 15 residues. With V trimmed by 5 bases and J by 0 bases, 7 bases remained unmatched. Germline V gives CDR1 SEHNR, CDR2 FQNEAQ (reference sequence).

This clonotype was seen a handful of times. This sequence joins TRBV5-1 and TRBJ2-7; perhaps D is TRBD1 or TRBD2 (5 bases each). Germline CDR1 reads SGHRS; CDR2 reads YFSETQ. CDR3 length: 13 residues. V gave up 2 bases and J gave up 4 bases, with 10 bases separating them. As DNA, the CDR3 is TGCGCCAGCAGCTTCGGGACGCAGTACGAGCAGTACTTC. Translation: CASSFGTQYEQYF.

This clonotype was found a few times. V usage is TRBV28 and J usage is TRBJ1-2, with D possibly TRBD1 on 5 matching bases. Germline CDR1 MDHEN, CDR2 SYDVKM. CDR3 size: 15 residues. V was cut by 3 bases and J by 6 bases, with 17 bases left in between. The CDR3 DNA reads TGTGCCAGCAGTTTGCAGGGCGGAGGTTCAGATGGCTACACCTTC. Translation: CASSLQGGGSDGYTF.

J is TRBJ2-1 and V is TRBV6-1; TRBD2 aligns across 8 bases. V shed 2 bases and J 7 bases; nucleotides not matched to a gene: 7. Germline lookup yields CDR1 MNHNS and CDR2 SASEGT. The CDR3 runs 15 residues. The CDR3 spells CASSESRAGVNEQFF. CDR3 sequence (DNA): TGTGCCAGCAGTGAATCTCGAGCGGGAGTGAATGAGCAGTTCTTC.

Details on this clonotype: The conserved phenylalanine or tryptophan is not found at the CDR3 terminus, so this likely reflects a read error. J is TRBJ2-7 and V is TRBV7-4, with 10 bases that match TRBD1. The CDR3 is 14 amino acids. After removal of 3 bases from V and 6 bases from J, the junction contained 5 bases not matched to a gene. Per the germline V gene, CDR1 is SGHVT and CDR2 is SQSDAQ. This CDR3 reads CASSLDRGTGEQYL. CDR3 DNA sequence: TGTGCCAGCAGCTTGGACAGGGGGACTGGCGAGCAGTACTTA.

The chain combines TRBV7-3 with TRBJ1-6; D is uncertain. The CDR3 sequence is 14 residues long. The germline V gene encodes CDR1 SGHTA and CDR2 FQGTGA. The V gene lost 5 bases and the J gene lost 6 bases, with 11 bases spanning the gap. CDR3 in DNA: TGTGCCAGCAGCATCGGGAACCCTAATTCACCCCTCCACTTT. This translates into CASSIGNPNSPLHF.

This clonotype occurred a few times. V is TRBV9 and J is TRBJ2-3; D may correspond to TRBD1 or TRBD2 (5 bases each). The CDR3 covers 15 residues. Deletions cut 2 bases from V and 0 bases from J, with 10 bases between. Germline lookup yields CDR1 SGDLS and CDR2 YYNGEE. CDR3 sequence: CASSVGTASTDTQYF. DNA of the CDR3: TGTGCCAGCAGCGTGGGGACCGCTAGCACAGATACGCAGTATTTT.

This clonotype came up many times. The rearrangement joins TRBV7-8 to TRBJ2-4; D is unresolved. The CDR3 spans 14 residues. V shed 5 bases and J shed 8 bases, with 16 bases lying between them. Germline V gene sequence: CDR1 SGHVS, CDR2 FQNEAQ. The CDR3 region is CASSVTADRDIQYF. DNA of the CDR3: TGTGCCAGCAGCGTGACCGCAGACCGGGACATTCAGTACTTC.

There are many counts of this clonotype. The chain uses TRBV28 and TRBJ2-1; TRBD2 agrees at 12 bases. The V gene end was trimmed by 6 bases and the J gene end by 10 bases; junction bases not matched to a gene: 13. The CDR3 is 16 amino acids. Germline CDR1 reads MDHEN; CDR2 reads SYDVKM. The CDR3 here is CASRPALAGGLGEQFF. The CDR3 DNA reads as TGTGCCAGCAGACCAGCCCTAGCGGGGGGGCTGGGGGAGCAGTTCTTC.

This clonotype turned up a few times. This rearrangement joins TRBV11-2 to TRBJ2-1; D perhaps matches TRBD1 (6 bases). Trimming pared 6 bases from V and 0 bases from J, leaving 12 bases between. The CDR3 length is 15 residues. Germline V lookup: CDR1 SGHAT, CDR2 FQNNGV. The CDR3 here is CASRNRVSSYNEQFF. In DNA form, the CDR3 reads TGTGCCAGCAGAAACAGGGTGAGCTCCTACAATGAGCAGTTCTTC.

This clonotype was seen a few times. The chain uses TRBV7-8 and TRBJ2-5, with TRBD2 matching 8 bases. This CDR3 is built from 16 residues. Germline CDR1 SGHVS, CDR2 FQNEAQ. The junction had 9 bases not matched to a gene; V was cut back by 1 base and J by 5 bases. CDR3 sequence reads: CASSLVRGDVLETQYF. The CDR3, as DNA: TGTGCCAGCAGCTTAGTGCGGGGGGATGTCTTGGAGACCCAGTACTTC. Variable domain in full (rest from reference TRBV7-8 and TRBJ2-5): GAGVSQSPRYKVAKRGQDVALRCDPISGHVSLFWYQQALGQGPEFLTYFQNEAQLDKSGLPSDRFFAERPEGSVSTLKIQRTQQEDSAVYLCASSLVRGDVLETQYFGPGTRLLVL.

Points on this clonotype: This could be a read error, since a much larger clone is one nucleotide away. The chain is built from TRBV7-8 and TRBJ1-5; possible D gene TRBD1, 6 bases. The germline V gene has CDR1 SGHVS and CDR2 FQNEAQ. CDR3 size: 14 residues. CDR3 in DNA: TGTGCCAGCAGCTTAGGGGGGTTTGGACAGCCCCAGAATTTT. It translates to CASSLGGFGQPQNF.

V usage is TRBV2 and J usage is TRBJ2-3, with 8 bases lining up with TRBD1. CDR1 and CDR2 from the germline V gene are SNHLY and FYNNEI. There are 13 residues in the CDR3. V trimming: 7 bases; J trimming: 7 bases; junction bases outside the gene matches: 7. The CDR3 reads CASKQTGANTQYF. As DNA, the CDR3 is TGTGCCAGCAAACAGACAGGGGCGAATACGCAGTATTTT.

The gene calls are TRBV9 and TRBJ2-2, with D maybe TRBD2 (5 bases). The CDR3 consists of 14 residues. Trimming pared 3 bases from V and 10 bases from J, leaving 16 bases between. CDR1 and CDR2 (germline): SGDLS, YYNGEE. The CDR3 sequence is CASSGRGIAEELFF. CDR3 nucleotides: TGTGCCAGCAGCGGCCGGGGAATTGCGGAGGAGCTGTTTTTT. Complete variable domain (other parts from reference TRBV9 and TRBJ2-2): DSGVTQTPKHLITATGQRVTLRCSPRSGDLSVYWYQQSLDQGLQFLIQYYNGEERAKGNILERFSAQQFPDLHSELNLSSLELGDSALYFCASSGRGIAEELFFGEGSRLTVL.